Following are 22 T cell receptor beta chains from one sample sequenced in a study of beta chain features in type 1 diabetes. Sequencing targeted expressed TCRB transcripts, as all isolated RNA had been reverse transcribed. Measured with immunoSEQ multiplex PCR; TCRdb has only the in-frame clones, and not every one. The sample comprises roughly 300,000 clones, 14% of which are singletons, and 6.7% rests with the top ten. The sequenced sample consisted of central memory CD4+ T cells from blood. These receptors were taken from a young man in good health.

This clone was seen a handful of times. This chain connects TRBV2 to TRBJ2-3, with 11 bases aligning to TRBD2. The CDR3 is made up of 14 amino acids. V lost 8 bases, J lost 1 base, and 2 bases stayed unmatched. Germline CDR1 reads SNHLY; CDR2 reads FYNNEI. As DNA, the CDR3 is TGTGCCAGCGCGGGACTAGCGGGCACAGATACGCAGTATTTT. Protein product: CASAGLAGTDTQYF.

This clone showed up many times. V and J are TRBV19 and TRBJ1-5; D is perhaps TRBD1 (5 bases). Deletions cut 3 bases from V and 8 bases from J, with 14 bases between. This CDR3 contains 14 residues. Germline CDR1 is LNHDA and CDR2 is SQIVND (reference sequence). CDR3 coding DNA: TGTGCCAGTAGTATTATAGACAGTACAAAGCCCCAGCATTTT. Translated, it gives CASSIIDSTKPQHF. Variable domain in full (rest from reference TRBV19 and TRBJ1-5): DGGITQSPKYLFRKEGQNVTLSCEQNLNHDAMYWYRQDPGQGLRLIYYSQIVNDFQKGDIAEGYSVSREKKESFPLTVTSAQKNPTAFYLCASSIIDSTKPQHFGDGTRLSIL.

This clone was seen more than once but under ten times. This chain uses TRBV21-1 with TRBJ2-3; the table calls TRBD2, which could not be checked here. TRBV21-1 is an annotated pseudogene. The CDR3 length is 14 residues. CDR3 sequence: CASSKGWREDTQYF. Here the CDR3 DNA reads TGTGCCAGCAGCAAAGGGTGGCGGGAAGATACGCAGTATTTT.

The gene calls are TRBV6-1 and TRBJ1-1; D is uncertain. V was trimmed by 5 bases and J by 3 bases, leaving 10 bases between them. CDR1 and CDR2 from the germline V gene are MNHNS and SASEGT. This CDR3 contains 13 residues. CDR3 loop: CASSSLSDTEAFF. CDR3 nucleotides: TGTGCCAGCAGTTCCCTTAGTGACACTGAAGCTTTCTTT.

This clone was observed a handful of times. The rearrangement joins TRBV29-1 to TRBJ2-7; D gene uncertain. The V and J ends lost 4 bases and 2 bases respectively, with 9 bases between them. Germline V lookup: CDR1 SQVTM, CDR2 ANQGSEA. The CDR3 is 12 residues long. This chain's CDR3 is CSVVYSPYEQYF. The CDR3 nucleotides are TGCAGCGTTGTGTACAGTCCCTACGAGCAGTACTTC.

This clone was seen a handful of times. The chain is built from TRBV5-5 and TRBJ2-5, with TRBD1 matching 7 bases. After removal of 4 bases from V and 5 bases from J, the junction contained 5 bases not matched to a gene. The CDR3 consists of 13 residues. Germline V gives CDR1 SGHKS, CDR2 YYEKEE (reference sequence). This CDR3 reads CASSPGTVETQYF. The CDR3 DNA follows: TGTGCCAGCAGCCCCGGGACAGTCGAGACCCAGTACTTC.

This chain connects TRBV6-1 to TRBJ1-5, with D uncertain. The CDR3 length is 12 residues. The V end lost 4 bases, the J end lost 4 bases, and 5 bases lay between the germline ends. CDR1 and CDR2 from the germline V gene are MNHNS and SASEGT. In DNA, the CDR3 is TGTGCCAGCAGTGGACCTAATCAGCCCCAGCATTTT. Translating it yields CASSGPNQPQHF.

This clone was counted between two and nine times. The rearrangement uses TRBV4-1 and TRBJ1-2; 10 nucleotides agree with TRBD1. The junction had 8 bases not matched to a gene; V was cut back by 2 bases and J by 8 bases. Germline CDR1 and CDR2: MGHRA and YSYEKL. The CDR3 length is 15 residues. The DNA of the CDR3 is TGCGCCAGCAGCCAACCACCGGGACAGGGGAAGGGCTACACCTTC. Translated: CASSQPPGQGKGYTF.

This rearrangement joins TRBV11-3 to TRBJ2-2; TRBD2 is a possible D gene (6 bases). V lost 7 bases and J lost 0, with 12 bases in between. The CDR3 extends over 15 amino acids. CDR1 SGHNT and CDR2 YENEEA come from the germline V gene. CDR3 nucleotide sequence: TGTGCCAGCACCGACGGCGGGGCGAACACCGGGGAGCTGTTTTTT. It specifies CASTDGGANTGELFF. The complete variable domain, with remaining parts taken from reference TRBV11-3 and TRBJ2-2, reads EAGVVQSPRYKIIEKKQPVAFWCNPISGHNTLYWYLQNLGQGPELLIRYENEEAVDDSQLPKDRFSAERLKGVDSTLKIQPAELGDSAVYLCASTDGGANTGELFFGEGSRLTVL.

This clone was observed a few times. The chain has TRBV5-1 and TRBJ2-7, with unresolved D. Trimming cost V 5 bases and J 4 bases, with 16 bases left between them. This CDR3 is built from 14 residues. Germline loops: CDR1 SGHRS, CDR2 YFSETQ. The CDR3 reads CASRVIETTYEQYF. CDR3 nucleotides: TGCGCCAGCAGGGTCATCGAAACAACATACGAGCAGTACTTC.

This clone appeared a few times. The gene calls are TRBV11-2 and TRBJ2-3; D is undetermined. V lost 0 bases and J lost 4, with 5 bases in between. Germline assignment: CDR1 SGHAT and CDR2 FQNNGV. The CDR3 loop spans 13 amino acids. CDR3 region: CASSLDLADTQYF. The CDR3 DNA sequence: TGTGCCAGCAGCTTAGATCTCGCAGATACGCAGTATTTT.

As concerns this clone: Relative to the germline gene, one junction end is altered; a read error may explain this. The gene calls are TRBV10-3 and TRBJ1-6; perhaps TRBD1 as D (5 bases). The CDR3 runs to 16 residues. The germline V gene encodes CDR1 ENHRY and CDR2 SYGVKD. The CDR3 loop reads CASSRTRARGLSPLHF. As DNA, the CDR3 is TGTGCCAGCAGTCGGACCCGAGCGAGGGGTCTGTCACCCCTCCACTTT.

The chain combines TRBV5-1 with TRBJ1-5, with unresolved D. The CDR3 loop spans 13 amino acids. Trimming removed 4 bases from V and 11 bases from J, with 16 bases in between. Germline CDR1 SGHRS, CDR2 YFSETQ. The CDR3 DNA reads as TGCGCCAGCAGCCCTCTGGGTGGGGTGGCCCAGCATTTT. This sequence encodes CASSPLGGVAQHF.

The J gene is TRBJ2-3, the V gene TRBV14; the D is unclear. The germline gives CDR1 SGHDN, CDR2 FVKESK. The length of the CDR3 is 11 residues. V lost 1 base to trimming and J lost 14 bases, with 10 bases between them. CDR3 sequence reads: CASSQGAQRYF. DNA for the CDR3: TGTGCCAGCAGCCAAGGGGCACAGCGGTATTTT.

This chain links TRBV7-9 with TRBJ1-2, with TRBD1 matching 12 bases. CDR3 length: 17 residues. With V trimmed by 0 bases and J by 4 bases, 6 bases remained unmatched. Germline loops: CDR1 SEHNR, CDR2 FQNEAQ (reference sequence). The CDR3 loop reads CASSLAWDRGRGYGYTF. CDR3 nucleotides: TGTGCCAGCAGCTTAGCTTGGGACAGGGGGCGCGGCTATGGCTACACCTTC.

The genes are TRBV5-6 and TRBJ1-4; unclear D gene. The CDR3 is 15 residues long. Looked up from germline, CDR1 is SGHDT and CDR2 is YYEEEE. The V end lost 1 base, the J end lost 0 bases, and 7 bases lay between the germline ends. CDR3 protein: CASSLLGATNEKLFF. Written as DNA, the CDR3 is TGTGCCAGCAGCTTGTTGGGTGCAACTAATGAAAAACTGTTTTTT.

This chain joins TRBV12-5 and TRBJ2-2, with 9 bases lining up with TRBD2. Germline lookup yields CDR1 LGHNT and CDR2 FRNRAP. The CDR3 runs to 19 residues. The V gene end was trimmed by 0 bases and the J gene end by 5 bases; junction bases not matched to a gene: 13. DNA for the CDR3: TGTGCTAGTGGTTTGGTCGGGACTAGCAAATCTGAGTATACCGGGGAGCTGTTTTTT. Translated: CASGLVGTSKSEYTGELFF.

The rearrangement joins TRBV6-5 to TRBJ1-2; TRBD1 aligns across 8 bases. Germline V gene lookup returns CDR1 MNHEY and CDR2 SVGAGI. V gave up 7 bases and J gave up 0 bases; unmatched junction bases: 4. There are 14 residues in the CDR3. The CDR3 reads CASTETGANYGYTF. The CDR3 nucleotides are TGTGCCAGCACAGAGACAGGGGCTAACTATGGCTACACCTTC.

This clone was detected only a few times. The chain employs TRBV9 and TRBJ1-4; D is perhaps TRBD1 (6 bases). Germline V gene data show CDR1 as SGDLS and CDR2 as YYNGEE. The CDR3 has 15 amino acids. Deletions cut 4 bases from V and 4 bases from J, with 14 bases between. The CDR3 DNA is TGTGCCAGCAGCCTCGGGACAACGGATAATGAAAAACTGTTTTTT. This encodes CASSLGTTDNEKLFF.

This clone was detected a few times. The chain is built from TRBV6-5 and TRBJ2-5; D is perhaps TRBD1 (5 bases). With 5 bases removed from V and 2 bases from J, the gap between germline ends came to 12 bases. The CDR3 loop spans 14 amino acids. Germline assignment: CDR1 MNHEY and CDR2 SVGAGI. The CDR3 sequence is CASSQGQLQETQYF. CDR3 coding DNA: TGTGCCAGCAGTCAAGGACAACTACAAGAGACCCAGTACTTC.

There are a few counts of this clone. V is TRBV11-3 and J is TRBJ2-1, with TRBD1 identical over 9 bases. Per the germline V gene, CDR1 is SGHNT and CDR2 is YENEEA. Losses at the gene ends were 1 base for V and 8 bases for J; bases not matched to a gene: 3. CDR3 length: 14 residues. The DNA for the CDR3 is TGTGCCAGCAGCTTAGGGGACAGGGAGCATGAGCAGTTCTTC. Translating gives CASSLGDREHEQFF.

This clone was detected only a few times. Other DNA sequences in the same sample also yield this CDR3. The V gene is TRBV5-6, the J gene TRBJ2-3; TRBD1 matches 9 bases. The trim removed 2 bases at V and 2 bases at J, leaving 0 bases unmatched. The germline gives CDR1 SGHDT, CDR2 YYEEEE. This CDR3 is built from 14 residues. This CDR3 is CASSLQGATDTQYF. The CDR3 nucleotides are TGTGCCAGCAGCTTACAGGGGGCCACAGATACGCAGTATTTT.